This T cell receptor (beta chain) was sequenced for a study of T cells in Graves' hyperthyroidism and ophthalmopathy. The CDR3 contains 13 residues. The ends were cut back, 3 bases at V and 4 bases at J, with 6 bases in the middle. In germline, CDR1 is MNHEY, CDR2 SMNVEV (reference sequence). Points from the study as a whole: Blood shared most expanded thyroid clonotypes above 0.001.

RNA transcripts were the template for amplifying TCR beta CDR3 regions. First-round RT-PCR targeting the TCR CDR3 was performed with the HTBI primer set. TCRdb fed the multiplex PCR reads into MiXCR, producing one record per CDR3 protein. The sample consists of about 400,000 distinct CDR3 sequences, 14% to 15% of them appearing once. This clonotype was seen a few times. Its matching antigen is unknown. The sample consisted of blood. The receptor comes from a woman between 25 and 40 years old with Graves' hyperthyroidism. This chain connects TRBV27 to TRBJ2-2; D is unresolved. This chain's CDR3 is CASSFLITGELFF. The CDR3, as DNA: TGTGCCAGCAGTTTCCTCATCACCGGGGAGCTGTTTTTT.